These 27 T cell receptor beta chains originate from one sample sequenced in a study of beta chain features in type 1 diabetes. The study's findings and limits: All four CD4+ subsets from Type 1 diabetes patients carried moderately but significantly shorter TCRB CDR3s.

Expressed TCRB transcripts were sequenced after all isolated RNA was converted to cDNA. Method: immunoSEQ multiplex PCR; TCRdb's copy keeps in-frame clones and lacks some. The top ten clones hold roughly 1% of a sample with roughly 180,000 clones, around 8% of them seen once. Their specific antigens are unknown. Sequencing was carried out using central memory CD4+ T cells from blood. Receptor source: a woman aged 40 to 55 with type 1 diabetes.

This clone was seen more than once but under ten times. This chain's CDR3 is CASSGQGARAFF. Written as DNA, the CDR3 is TGTGCCAGCAGCGGACAGGGGGCGCGAGCTTTCTTT. This rearrangement joins TRBV11-2 to TRBJ1-1, with 11 bases identical to TRBD1. This CDR3 contains 12 residues. J was trimmed by 10 bases and V by 5 bases; bases with no gene match: 3. Germline lookup yields CDR1 SGHAT and CDR2 FQNNGV. The full variable domain, its missing parts supplied by reference TRBV11-2 and TRBJ1-1, is EAGVAQSPRYKIIEKRQSVAFWCNPISGHATLYWYQQILGQGPKLLIQFQNNGVVDDSQLPKDRFSAERLKGVDSTLKIQPAKLEDSAVYLCASSGQGARAFFGQGTRLTVV.

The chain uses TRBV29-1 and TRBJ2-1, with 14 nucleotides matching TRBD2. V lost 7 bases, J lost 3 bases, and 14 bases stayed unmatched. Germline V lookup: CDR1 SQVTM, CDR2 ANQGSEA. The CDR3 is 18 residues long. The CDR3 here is CSAPPGTSGGSLYNEQFF. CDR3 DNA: TGCAGCGCCCCGCCGGGGACTAGCGGGGGTTCGCTCTACAATGAGCAGTTCTTC.

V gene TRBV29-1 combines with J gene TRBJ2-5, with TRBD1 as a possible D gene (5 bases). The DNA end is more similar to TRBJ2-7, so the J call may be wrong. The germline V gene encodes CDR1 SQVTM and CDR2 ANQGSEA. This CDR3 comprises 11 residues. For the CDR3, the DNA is TGCAGCGTCGCGACAGATTACGAGCAGTACTTC. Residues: CSVATDYEQYF.

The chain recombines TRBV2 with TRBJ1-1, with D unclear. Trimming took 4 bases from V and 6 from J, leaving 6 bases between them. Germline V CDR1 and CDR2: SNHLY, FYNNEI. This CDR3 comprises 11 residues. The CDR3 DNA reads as TGTGCCAGCAGTGGGGAGGCTGAAGCTTTCTTT. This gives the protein CASSGEAEAFF.

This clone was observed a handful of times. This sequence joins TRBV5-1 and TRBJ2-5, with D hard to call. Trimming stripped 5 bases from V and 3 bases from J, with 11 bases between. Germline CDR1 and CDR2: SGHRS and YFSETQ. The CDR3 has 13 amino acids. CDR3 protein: CASRITPKETQYF. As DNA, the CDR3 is TGCGCCAGCAGAATCACCCCTAAAGAGACCCAGTACTTC.

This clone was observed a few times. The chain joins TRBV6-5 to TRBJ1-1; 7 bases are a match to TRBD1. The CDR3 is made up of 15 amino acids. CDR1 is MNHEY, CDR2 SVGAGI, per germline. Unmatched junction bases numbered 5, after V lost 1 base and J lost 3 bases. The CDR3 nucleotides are TGTGCCAGCAGTTACTGGAGACAGGGAGACACTGAAGCTTTCTTT. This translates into CASSYWRQGDTEAFF.

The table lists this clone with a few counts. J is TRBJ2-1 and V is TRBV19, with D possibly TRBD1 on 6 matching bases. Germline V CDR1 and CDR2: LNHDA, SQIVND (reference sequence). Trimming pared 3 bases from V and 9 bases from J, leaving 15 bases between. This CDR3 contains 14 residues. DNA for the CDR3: TGTGCCAGTAGTATGACAGGACCTACGGGTGAGCAGTTCTTC. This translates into CASSMTGPTGEQFF.

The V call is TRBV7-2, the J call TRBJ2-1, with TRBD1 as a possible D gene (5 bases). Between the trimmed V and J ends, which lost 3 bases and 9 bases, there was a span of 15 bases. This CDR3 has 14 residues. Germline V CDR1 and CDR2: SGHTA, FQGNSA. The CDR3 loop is CASSLGHQGSEQFF. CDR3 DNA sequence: TGTGCCAGCAGCTTGGGGCATCAGGGCAGTGAGCAGTTCTTC.

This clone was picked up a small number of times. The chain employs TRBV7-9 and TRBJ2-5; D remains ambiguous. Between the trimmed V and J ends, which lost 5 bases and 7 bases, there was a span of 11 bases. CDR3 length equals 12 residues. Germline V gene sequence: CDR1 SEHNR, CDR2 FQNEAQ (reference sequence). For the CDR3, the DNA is TGTGCCAGCAGCCCGACATCAGGGACCCAGTACTTC. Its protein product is CASSPTSGTQYF.

The CDR3 DNA reads TGTGCCAGCAGTGCTCCGGGGGGCCACAATGAGCAGTTCTTC. Translation gives CASSAPGGHNEQFF. The rearrangement links TRBV27 to TRBJ2-1, with D possibly TRBD2 on 7 matching bases. CDR1 MNHEY and CDR2 SMNVEV come from the germline V gene (reference sequence). The CDR3 consists of 14 residues. Trimming removed 5 bases from V and 5 bases from J, with 13 bases in between.

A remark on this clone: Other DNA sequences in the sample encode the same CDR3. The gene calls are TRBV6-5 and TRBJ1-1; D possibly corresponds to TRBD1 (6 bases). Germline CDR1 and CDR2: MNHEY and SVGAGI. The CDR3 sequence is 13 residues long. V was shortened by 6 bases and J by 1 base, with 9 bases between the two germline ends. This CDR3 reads CASSLQGNTEAFF. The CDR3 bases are TGTGCCAGCAGCCTACAGGGGAACACTGAAGCTTTCTTT.

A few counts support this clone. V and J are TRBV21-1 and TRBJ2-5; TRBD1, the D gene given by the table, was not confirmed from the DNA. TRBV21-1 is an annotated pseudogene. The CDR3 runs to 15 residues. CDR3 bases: TGTGCCAGCAGCAAAGTGGCCCAGGGTGGAGAGACCCAGTACTTC. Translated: CASSKVAQGGETQYF.

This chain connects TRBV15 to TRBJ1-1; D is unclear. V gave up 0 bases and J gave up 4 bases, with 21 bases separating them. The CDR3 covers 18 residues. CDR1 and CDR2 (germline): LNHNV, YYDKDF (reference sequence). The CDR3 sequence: CATSREPWRPNKVTEAFF. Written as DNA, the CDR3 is TGTGCCACCAGCAGAGAACCCTGGCGGCCGAATAAGGTCACTGAAGCTTTCTTT.

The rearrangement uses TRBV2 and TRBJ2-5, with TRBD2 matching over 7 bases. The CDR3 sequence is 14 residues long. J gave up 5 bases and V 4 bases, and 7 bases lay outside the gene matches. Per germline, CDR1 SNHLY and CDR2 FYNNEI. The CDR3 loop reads CASSGDIGGETQYF. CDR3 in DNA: TGTGCCAGCAGTGGCGACATCGGGGGGGAGACCCAGTACTTC.

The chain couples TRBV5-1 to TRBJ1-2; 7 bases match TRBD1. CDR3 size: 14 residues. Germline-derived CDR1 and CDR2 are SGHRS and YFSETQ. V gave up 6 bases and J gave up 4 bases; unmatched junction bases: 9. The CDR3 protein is CASNQGTESYGYTF. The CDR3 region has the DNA TGCGCCAGCAATCAGGGGACAGAATCCTATGGCTACACCTTC.

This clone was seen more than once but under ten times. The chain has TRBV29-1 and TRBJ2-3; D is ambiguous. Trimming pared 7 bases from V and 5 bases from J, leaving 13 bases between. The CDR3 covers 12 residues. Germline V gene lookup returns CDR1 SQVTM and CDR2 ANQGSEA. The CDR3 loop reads CSALPPGDTQYF. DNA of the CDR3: TGCAGCGCCCTCCCCCCCGGAGATACGCAGTATTTT.

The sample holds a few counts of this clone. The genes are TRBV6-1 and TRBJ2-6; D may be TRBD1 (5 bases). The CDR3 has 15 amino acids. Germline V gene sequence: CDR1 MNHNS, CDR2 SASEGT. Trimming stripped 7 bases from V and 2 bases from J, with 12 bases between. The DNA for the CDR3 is TGTGCCAGCAACCCCAGGGAAGCTGGGGCCAACGTCCTGACTTTC. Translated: CASNPREAGANVLTF.

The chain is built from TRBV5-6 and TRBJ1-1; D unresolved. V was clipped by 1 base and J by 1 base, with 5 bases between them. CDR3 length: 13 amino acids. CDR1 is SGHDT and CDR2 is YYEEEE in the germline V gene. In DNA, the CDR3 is TGTGCCAGCAGCTTGCCAGGGAACACTGAAGCTTTCTTT. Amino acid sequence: CASSLPGNTEAFF.

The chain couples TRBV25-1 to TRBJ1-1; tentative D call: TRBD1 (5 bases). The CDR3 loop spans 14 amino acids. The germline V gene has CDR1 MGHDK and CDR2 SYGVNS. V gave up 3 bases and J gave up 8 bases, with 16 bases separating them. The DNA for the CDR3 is TGTGCCAGCAGTGATCCTGTGCGACAGACCGAAGCTTTCTTT. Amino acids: CASSDPVRQTEAFF.

CDR3 loop: CATSRDPQGAVQETQYF. The DNA for the CDR3 is TGTGCCACCAGCAGAGATCCACAGGGGGCGGTCCAAGAGACCCAGTACTTC. The chain carries TRBV15 and TRBJ2-5, with 9 positions matching TRBD1. This CDR3 spans 17 amino acids. After removal of 0 bases from V and 1 base from J, the junction contained 6 bases not matched to a gene. Germline values: CDR1 LNHNV, CDR2 YYDKDF (reference sequence). The variable domain in full, completed from reference TRBV15 and TRBJ2-5, reads DAMVIQNPRYQVTQFGKPVTLSCSQTLNHNVMYWYQQKSSQAPKLLFHYYDKDFNNEADTPDNFQSRRPNTSFCFLDIRSPGLGDTAMYLCATSRDPQGAVQETQYFGPGTRLLVL.

The CDR3 DNA sequence: TGTGCCAGCACGGCGGGGAACGGGTACGAGCAGTACTTC. Protein: CASTAGNGYEQYF. This chain connects TRBV2 to TRBJ2-7; D might be TRBD2 (6 bases). Germline V CDR1 and CDR2: SNHLY, FYNNEI. V lost 7 bases, J lost 4 bases, and 14 bases lay in between. The CDR3 length is 13 residues.

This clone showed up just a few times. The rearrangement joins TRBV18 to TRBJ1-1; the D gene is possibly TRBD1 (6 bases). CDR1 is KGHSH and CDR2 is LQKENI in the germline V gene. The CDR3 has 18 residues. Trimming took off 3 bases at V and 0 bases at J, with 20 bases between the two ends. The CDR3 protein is CASSPTYGTPRMNTEAFF. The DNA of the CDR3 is TGTGCCAGCTCACCGACTTACGGGACACCTAGAATGAACACTGAAGCTTTCTTT. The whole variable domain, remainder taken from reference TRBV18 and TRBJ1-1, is NAGVMQNPRHLVRRRGQEARLRCSPMKGHSHVYWYRQLPEEGLKFMVYLQKENIIDESGMPKERFSAEFPKEGPSILRIQQVVRGDSAAYFCASSPTYGTPRMNTEAFFGQGTRLTVV.

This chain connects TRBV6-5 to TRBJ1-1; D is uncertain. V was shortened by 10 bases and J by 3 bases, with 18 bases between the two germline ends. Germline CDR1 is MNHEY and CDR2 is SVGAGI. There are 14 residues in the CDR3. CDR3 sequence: CATVPASGHTEAFF. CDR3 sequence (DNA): TGTGCCACCGTACCCGCCAGCGGTCACACTGAAGCTTTCTTT.

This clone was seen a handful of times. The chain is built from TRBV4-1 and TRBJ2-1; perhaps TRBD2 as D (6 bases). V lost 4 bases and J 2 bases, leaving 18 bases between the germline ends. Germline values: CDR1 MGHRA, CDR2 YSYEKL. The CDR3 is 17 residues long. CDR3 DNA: TGCGCCAGCAGCCCGCAAGTCCGGGGAGGCGCCTACAATGAGCAGTTCTTC. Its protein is CASSPQVRGGAYNEQFF.

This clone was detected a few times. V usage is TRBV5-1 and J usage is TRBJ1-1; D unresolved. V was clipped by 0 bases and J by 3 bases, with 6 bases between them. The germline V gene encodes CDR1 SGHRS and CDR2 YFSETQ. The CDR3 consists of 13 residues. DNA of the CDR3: TGCGCCAGCAGCTTGGTCCAGGACACTGAAGCTTTCTTT. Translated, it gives CASSLVQDTEAFF.

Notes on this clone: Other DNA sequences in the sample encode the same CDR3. The CDR3, as DNA: TGTGCCAGCAGCCCGGACAGGGGGACTGAAGCTTTCTTT. It yields the protein CASSPDRGTEAFF. This chain connects TRBV5-5 to TRBJ1-1, with 10 bases that match TRBD1. The CDR3 length is 13 residues. Germline values: CDR1 SGHKS, CDR2 YYEKEE (reference sequence). J gave up 5 bases and V 4 bases, and 2 bases lay outside the gene matches.

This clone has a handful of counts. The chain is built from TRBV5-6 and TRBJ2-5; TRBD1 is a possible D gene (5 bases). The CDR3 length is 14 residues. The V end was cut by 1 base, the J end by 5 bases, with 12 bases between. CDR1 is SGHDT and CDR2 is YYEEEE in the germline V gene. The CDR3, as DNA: TGTGCCAGCAGCTTGTACAGGTCGCAGGAGACCCAGTACTTC. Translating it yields CASSLYRSQETQYF.